This T cell receptor (beta chain) was retrieved from a study of blood T cell repertoires in COVID-19. Study in general: There were acute and convalescent COVID-19 samples, and they came from the United States, Italy and Spain.

Clones were read by immunoSEQ multiplex PCR, and TCRdb kept only the in-frame ones, dropping some. The profile shows about 150,000 clones, about four fifths of them singletons. The CDR3 loop spans 16 amino acids. Germline trimming cut 5 bases from V and 10 bases from J; bases unmatched to any gene: 15. Germline assignment: CDR1 SGHVS and CDR2 FQNEAQ. This receptor was taken from a human donor with acute or convalescent COVID-19. The donor label of this sample is uncertain. Input material: peripheral blood. The chain employs TRBV7-8 and TRBJ2-1, with 9 bases identical to TRBD2. This CDR3 reads CASSLPGLAKMGEQFF. CDR3 sequence (DNA): TGTGCCAGCAGCCTACCGGGACTAGCTAAGATGGGCGAGCAGTTCTTC.